This T cell receptor (beta chain) was sequenced during a study of early T cells in non-severe SARS-CoV-2 infection. Study-wide context: With bulk RNA from unsorted whole blood as input, sequencing yielded unpaired chains.

cDNA molecules, individually, were tagged with unique molecular identifiers. TCRdb redid the calling of the 5' RACE reads with MiXCR, one entry per CDR3 protein. The repertoire has about 76,000 distinct CDR3 sequences, more than 10% of them found once; the top ten carry around 3.6%. The CDR3 contains 13 residues. Unmatched junction bases numbered 4, after V lost 5 bases and J lost 5 bases. Per germline, CDR1 MNHEY and CDR2 SMNVEV (reference sequence). The sequenced sample was whole blood. J is TRBJ2-3 and V is TRBV27, with 7 bases lining up with TRBD2. This sequence originates from an adult who was a healthcare worker with PCR-confirmed SARS-CoV-2 infection or an uninfected control (not recorded which). The DNA for the CDR3 is TGTGCCAGCAGTCAGCGGGATGGAGATACGCAGTATTTT. Its protein is CASSQRDGDTQYF.